Each of the 26 T cell receptor beta chains below was sequenced from the same sample in a study of T-cell memory formation after mild COVID-19 (dated by TCRdb to the early 2020s). The library was made by 5' RACE. The sequencing machine was an Illumina NovaSeq 6000. Using fastp at Q25 and MiXCR, TCRdb reprocessed the public reads and kept productive beta chains. Duplicate CDR3 protein sequences are folded into a single record with the most common DNA and genes. The sample table holds roughly 160,000 distinct CDR3 sequences, of which roughly 13% were seen once. The ten biggest clones cover about 3.6% of the sample. The specimen was PBMCs or a T cell subset sorted from them (not recorded which). The source of these receptors is a man aged 18-30 years who had mild COVID-19 (a few samples of this study predate the infection). The sample titles of this study are shuffled in the database, so cell type and time point are left out; the donor was told from shared clones.

This chain joins TRBV5-6 and TRBJ1-5, with TRBD1 as a possible D gene (6 bases). With 2 bases removed from V and 6 bases from J, the gap between germline ends came to 12 bases. This CDR3 is built from 14 residues. CDR1 and CDR2 from the germline V gene are SGHDT and YYEEEE. As DNA, the CDR3 is TGTGCCAGCAGCTTAGGGGGGGGCGGTCAGCCCCAGCATTTT. This encodes CASSLGGGGQPQHF.

The sample holds a few counts of this clonotype. The chain joins TRBV6-1 to TRBJ1-1; 10 nucleotides agree with TRBD1. The CDR3 is 12 residues long. Per the germline V gene, CDR1 is MNHNS and CDR2 is SASEGT. The J segment lost 7 bases and the V segment lost 8 bases, leaving 4 bases of the junction unmatched. CDR3 DNA sequence: TGTGCCAGCGGGGACAGGGGCGATGAAGCTTTCTTT. Its translation is CASGDRGDEAFF.

This clonotype was observed a few times. The J gene is TRBJ2-7, the V gene TRBV3-1; the D is unclear. Trimming removed 4 bases at V and 5 bases at J, with 15 bases between. Germline CDR1 reads LGHDT; CDR2 reads YNNKEL (reference sequence). This CDR3 contains 14 residues. As DNA, the CDR3 is TGTGCCAGCAGCCCTTGGTCGGGCTCGAACGAGCAGTACTTC. Translating gives CASSPWSGSNEQYF.

V is TRBV4-2 and J is TRBJ1-2; D might be TRBD1 (6 bases). Trimming left V 0 bases short and J 3 bases short, with 14 bases between. The germline CDR1 and CDR2 sequences are LGHNA and YNFKEQ. This CDR3 has 16 amino acids. Here the CDR3 reads CASSQEQGRGDYGYTF. The CDR3 DNA sequence: TGTGCCAGCAGCCAAGAACAGGGTAGGGGAGACTATGGCTACACCTTC.

The chain links TRBV5-1 to TRBJ2-3; D not certain. Germline CDR1 and CDR2: SGHRS and YFSETQ. The CDR3 consists of 16 residues. With 4 bases removed from V and 5 bases from J, the gap between germline ends came to 20 bases. The CDR3, as DNA: TGCGCCAGCAGCCACCCAGCCAGACGAGGCGGAGATACGCAGTATTTT. Translated: CASSHPARRGGDTQYF.

J is TRBJ2-5 and V is TRBV5-5; tentatively, D is TRBD2 (6 bases). CDR1 is SGHKS, CDR2 YYEKEE, per germline (reference sequence). The CDR3 covers 15 residues. V dropped 1 base and J dropped 4 bases, with 14 bases sitting between them. CDR3 in amino acids: CASSLKQYGGETQYF. DNA of the CDR3: TGTGCCAGCAGCTTGAAACAGTACGGGGGAGAGACCCAGTACTTC.

This clonotype turned up a few times. The V call is TRBV23-1, the J call TRBJ2-7; perhaps TRBD1 as D (6 bases). TRBV23-1 is assigned to the ORF class and has an uncertain function. The CDR3 loop spans 16 amino acids. V was cut by 8 bases and J by 1 base, with 21 bases left in between. The CDR3 reads CASDMPWTERSYEQYF. The DNA for the CDR3 is TGCGCCAGCGATATGCCCTGGACAGAAAGGTCCTACGAGCAGTACTTC.

Only a few counts were recorded for this clonotype. J is TRBJ1-4 and V is TRBV7-6; D is uncertain. Germline V lookup: CDR1 SGHVS, CDR2 FNYEAQ. CDR3 length: 12 amino acids. The V end was cut by 3 bases, the J end by 2 bases, with 1 base between. CDR3 DNA sequence: TGTGCCAGCAGCTTCACTAATGAAAAACTGTTTTTT. This translates into CASSFTNEKLFF.

The V gene is TRBV6-5, the J gene TRBJ1-1; the D gene is possibly TRBD1 (6 bases). Germline values: CDR1 MNHEY, CDR2 SVGAGI. This CDR3 has 13 amino acids. V lost 6 bases, J lost 10 bases, and 18 bases lay in between. CDR3 DNA sequence: TGTGCCAGCAGCTATACCACAGGGATGGGAGCTTTCTTT. Its protein product is CASSYTTGMGAFF.

At least ten counts were recorded for this clonotype. The genes are TRBV3-1 and TRBJ2-1; TRBD1 is a possible D gene (5 bases). The CDR3 loop spans 13 amino acids. Trimming shortened V by 2 bases and J by 7 bases, and 9 bases separated the two germline ends. Per the germline V gene, CDR1 is LGHDT and CDR2 is YNNKEL (reference sequence). CDR3 protein: CASSQQGGNEQFF. The CDR3 DNA sequence: TGTGCCAGCAGCCAACAGGGCGGTAATGAGCAGTTCTTC.

This clonotype was seen more than once but under ten times. The chain employs TRBV6-4 and TRBJ2-5; D gene uncertain. V dropped 3 bases and J dropped 7 bases, with 12 bases sitting between them. In germline, CDR1 is MRHNA, CDR2 SNTAGT. This CDR3 is built from 13 residues. The CDR3 DNA reads as TGTGCCAGCAGTGAACGGTGGTGGGGGACCCAGTACTTC. Amino acid sequence: CASSERWWGTQYF.

This chain uses TRBV6-2 or TRBV6-3 with TRBJ2-7; 9 bases match TRBD2. Unmatched junction bases numbered 2, after V lost 2 bases and J lost 3 bases. The CDR3 has 14 residues. Germline V gene sequence: CDR1 MNHEY, CDR2 SVGEGT. CDR3 amino acids: CASSYPAGGYEQYF. The CDR3 DNA follows: TGTGCCAGCAGTTACCCAGCGGGGGGCTACGAGCAGTACTTC.

This clonotype showed up many times. The chain employs TRBV2 and TRBJ2-7, with unresolved D. V lost 2 bases, J lost 6 bases, and 14 bases lay in between. Per germline, CDR1 SNHLY and CDR2 FYNNEI. This CDR3 region has 14 residues. The CDR3 DNA sequence: TGTGCCAGCAGTGAACGTAGGGCTGGTCCCGAGCAGTACTTC. This encodes CASSERRAGPEQYF.

This clonotype was counted only a few times. The rearrangement joins TRBV5-5 to TRBJ1-6; possibly TRBD1 for D (5 bases). Germline V lookup: CDR1 SGHKS, CDR2 YYEKEE (reference sequence). The V and J ends lost 0 bases and 7 bases respectively, with 11 bases between them. The CDR3 consists of 15 residues. The CDR3 reads CASSLDGRENSPLHF. The CDR3, as DNA: TGTGCCAGCAGCTTGGACGGCAGGGAGAATTCACCCCTCCACTTT.

This clonotype was detected only a few times. The chain combines TRBV20-1 with TRBJ2-3; 9 positions match TRBD1. The CDR3 loop spans 14 amino acids. J was trimmed by 7 bases and V by 6 bases; bases with no gene match: 11. CDR1 DFQATT and CDR2 SNEGSKA come from the germline V gene (reference sequence). CDR3: CSAPPGGQGHTQYF. In nucleotides, the CDR3 is TGCAGTGCCCCCCCTGGGGGACAGGGCCATACGCAGTATTTT.

This clonotype came up once. The genes are TRBV12-3 or TRBV12-4 and TRBJ2-1; 7 bases align to TRBD1. This CDR3 has 13 amino acids. J was trimmed by 10 bases and V by 11 bases; bases with no gene match: 14. CDR3 protein: CAGSTGNRYEQFF. The CDR3 DNA follows: TGTGCCGGGTCGACAGGGAATCGCTACGAGCAGTTCTTC.

The chain carries TRBV29-1 and TRBJ1-2; TRBD1 is a possible D gene (6 bases). Germline V lookup: CDR1 SQVTM, CDR2 ANQGSEA. The CDR3 length is 14 residues. V was pared by 8 bases and J by 5 bases, with 21 bases between. CDR3 nucleotide sequence: TGCAGCTCGGGTGGCGGGCAGGGGACTTATGGCTACACCTTC. Its protein product is CSSGGGQGTYGYTF.

Only a few counts were recorded for this clonotype. The chain joins TRBV9 to TRBJ2-7; D is unclear. V was trimmed by 7 bases and J by 2 bases, leaving 7 bases between them. CDR1 and CDR2 from the germline V gene are SGDLS and YYNGEE. The CDR3 has 11 amino acids. The CDR3 sequence is CASGRTYEQYF. DNA for the CDR3: TGTGCCAGCGGCCGTACCTACGAGCAGTACTTC.

The chain uses TRBV5-1 and TRBJ2-3, with 9 bases that match TRBD2. The CDR3 sequence is 14 residues long. The V and J ends lost 0 bases and 6 bases, in that order; junction bases with no gene match: 2. Germline-derived CDR1 and CDR2 are SGHRS and YFSETQ. As DNA, the CDR3 is TGCGCCAGCAGCTTGGCCACTAGCGGGGATACGCAGTATTTT. Protein: CASSLATSGDTQYF.

This clonotype was seen only a few times. The chain uses TRBV7-2 and TRBJ1-3; D unresolved. The CDR3 runs to 14 residues. The V and J ends lost 5 bases and 0 bases respectively, with 8 bases between them. Germline-derived CDR1 and CDR2 are SGHTA and FQGNSA. CDR3 region: CASSTPGSGNTIYF. CDR3 sequence (DNA): TGTGCCAGCAGCACCCCTGGCTCTGGAAACACCATATATTTT.

This clonotype showed up just a few times. An end of the junction does not agree with germline; a read error may underlie this. The chain links TRBV7-7 to TRBJ2-3, with 9 positions matching TRBD2. The CDR3 runs to 15 residues. CDR1 SSHAT and CDR2 FNYEAQ come from the germline V gene (reference sequence). This CDR3 reads CASSSLAGARDTQYF. For the CDR3, the DNA is TGTGCTAGCAGCTCGTTAGCGGGGGCGCGTGATACGCAGTATTTT.

This clonotype has more than one count but fewer than ten. This chain uses TRBV2 with TRBJ2-5; tentatively, D is TRBD1 (6 bases). The V gene's germline CDR1 is SNHLY and CDR2 FYNNEI. The germline V and J ends were trimmed by 5 bases and 11 bases, with 18 bases remaining between them. The length of the CDR3 is 13 residues. CDR3 loop: CASSLSEGVTQYF. CDR3 nucleotides: TGTGCCAGCAGTCTCTCAGAGGGGGTAACTCAGTACTTC.

The chain is built from TRBV11-2 and TRBJ1-2, with TRBD1 matching 7 bases. Germline trimming cut 5 bases from V and 2 bases from J; bases unmatched to any gene: 14. Germline CDR1 is SGHAT and CDR2 is FQNNGV. CDR3 length equals 17 residues. CDR3 sequence (DNA): TGTGCCAGCAGCCCCCGGAAGACAGGGCCCGCCAACTATGGCTACACCTTC. This translates into CASSPRKTGPANYGYTF.

This clonotype was seen a handful of times. V and J are TRBV7-2 and TRBJ2-7; 8 bases align to TRBD1. V lost 6 bases to trimming and J lost 5 bases; unmatched junction nucleotides: 6. Germline V gene sequence: CDR1 SGHTA, CDR2 FQGNSA. The CDR3 totals 13 residues. In nucleotides, the CDR3 is TGTGCCAGCAGGCGTGGACAGGGTGACGAGCAGTACTTC. Amino acids: CASRRGQGDEQYF.

This clonotype was found a few times. The chain links TRBV18 to TRBJ1-4; no definite D call. V was shortened by 2 bases and J by 0 bases, with 4 bases between the two germline ends. Germline loops: CDR1 KGHSH, CDR2 LQKENI. The CDR3 is 14 residues long. This CDR3 reads CASSPVATNEKLFF. Written as DNA, the CDR3 is TGTGCCAGCTCACCAGTTGCAACTAATGAAAAACTGTTTTTT.

This clonotype appeared a few times. V usage is TRBV7-2 and J usage is TRBJ2-5; perhaps D is TRBD1 or TRBD2 (5 bases each). This CDR3 is 14 amino acids long. The V and J ends lost 5 bases and 1 base respectively, with 11 bases between them. Germline-derived CDR1 and CDR2 are SGHTA and FQGNSA. In DNA, the CDR3 is TGTGCCAGCAGCCCCTGGGACGCCCAAGAGACCCAGTACTTC. Encoded protein: CASSPWDAQETQYF.